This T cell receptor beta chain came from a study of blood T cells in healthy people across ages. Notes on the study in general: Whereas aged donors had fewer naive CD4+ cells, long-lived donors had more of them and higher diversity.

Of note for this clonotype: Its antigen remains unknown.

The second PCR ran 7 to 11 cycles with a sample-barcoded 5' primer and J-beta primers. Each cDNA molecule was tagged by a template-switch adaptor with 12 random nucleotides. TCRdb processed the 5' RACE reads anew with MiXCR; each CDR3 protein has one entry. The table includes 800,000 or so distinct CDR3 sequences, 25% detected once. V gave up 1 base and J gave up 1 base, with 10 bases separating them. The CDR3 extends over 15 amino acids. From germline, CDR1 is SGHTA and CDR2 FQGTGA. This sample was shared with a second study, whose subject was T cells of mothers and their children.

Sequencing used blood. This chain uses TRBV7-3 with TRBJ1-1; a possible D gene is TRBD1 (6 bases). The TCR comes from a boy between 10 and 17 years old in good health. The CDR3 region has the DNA TGTGCCAGCAGCTTAAGCGGGGGCACGAACACTGAAGCTTTCTTT. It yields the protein CASSLSGGTNTEAFF.